The next 24 T cell receptor beta chains were all read from a single sample in a study of blood T cell repertoires in COVID-19. Produced via immunoSEQ multiplex PCR; TCRdb's table is partial and in-frame only. The sample carries roughly 260,000 clones, 70% to 85% recorded once. Sequencing used peripheral blood. The source of these receptors is a woman older than 75 with active or convalescent COVID-19.

The chain recombines TRBV5-1 with TRBJ2-7; 10 bases map to TRBD1. Trimming at V came to 1 base and at J to 0 bases, leaving 7 bases not matched to a gene. CDR1 and CDR2 from the germline V gene are SGHRS and YFSETQ. The CDR3 contains 17 residues. The CDR3 sequence: CASSLMPGQGSSYEQYF. In DNA form, the CDR3 reads TGCGCCAGCAGCTTGATGCCGGGACAGGGGAGCTCCTACGAGCAGTACTTC.

V and J are TRBV5-1 and TRBJ2-2, with 7 positions matching TRBD2. V was pared by 2 bases and J by 3 bases, with 4 bases of the junction left unmatched. The length of the CDR3 is 15 residues. Per germline, CDR1 SGHRS and CDR2 YFSETQ. The CDR3 spells CASSFRDYYTGELFF. The CDR3 nucleotides are TGCGCCAGCAGCTTCCGGGACTACTACACCGGGGAGCTGTTTTTT. Variable domain in full (rest from reference TRBV5-1 and TRBJ2-2): KAGVTQTPRYLIKTRGQQVTLSCSPISGHRSVSWYQQTPGQGLQFLFEYFSETQRNKGNFPGRFSGRQFSNSRSEMNVSTLELGDSALYLCASSFRDYYTGELFFGEGSRLTVL.

The rearrangement links TRBV5-1 to TRBJ1-1; 9 nucleotides align to TRBD1. Looked up from germline, CDR1 is SGHRS and CDR2 is YFSETQ. The CDR3 has 13 residues. V trimming: 3 bases; J trimming: 4 bases; junction bases outside the gene matches: 1. CDR3 sequence reads: CASSWTGATEAFF. In DNA form, the CDR3 reads TGCGCCAGCAGCTGGACAGGGGCCACTGAAGCTTTCTTT. The full variable domain, with the rest looked up from reference TRBV5-1 and TRBJ1-1, is KAGVTQTPRYLIKTRGQQVTLSCSPISGHRSVSWYQQTPGQGLQFLFEYFSETQRNKGNFPGRFSGRQFSNSRSEMNVSTLELGDSALYLCASSWTGATEAFFGQGTRLTVV.

CDR3 amino acids: CASSPTGVLFGTEAFF. The CDR3 bases are TGTGCCAGCAGCCCGACAGGGGTCCTTTTCGGCACTGAAGCTTTCTTT. The genes are TRBV5-6 and TRBJ1-1; TRBD1 matches at 8 bases. The length of the CDR3 is 16 residues. Germline loops: CDR1 SGHDT, CDR2 YYEEEE. V dropped 4 bases and J dropped 4; count of bases not matched to a gene: 12.

The chain recombines TRBV4-1 with TRBJ2-7; tentative D call: TRBD1 (5 bases). The CDR3 extends over 14 amino acids. Trimming pared 2 bases from V and 1 base from J, leaving 9 bases between. Germline lookup yields CDR1 MGHRA and CDR2 YSYEKL. CDR3 sequence reads: CASSQLQVSYEQYF. In DNA form, the CDR3 reads TGCGCCAGCAGCCAACTACAGGTATCCTACGAGCAGTACTTC.

This clone was seen only once. This chain joins TRBV27 and TRBJ1-2; TRBD1 agrees at 8 bases. Germline CDR1 MNHEY, CDR2 SMNVEV (reference sequence). J gave up 3 bases and V 4 bases, and 4 bases lay outside the gene matches. The CDR3 runs to 14 residues. CDR3 amino acids: CASSSGTGYYGYTF. CDR3 DNA sequence: TGTGCCAGCAGTTCCGGGACAGGATACTATGGCTACACCTTC.

The CDR3 spells CASSKRGTSGSNWELFF. For the CDR3, the DNA is TGTGCCAGCAGCAAAAGGGGGACTAGCGGGAGTAACTGGGAGCTGTTTTTT. The chain combines TRBV21-1 with TRBJ2-2; the D call of TRBD2 is as the table states it, not checked on the DNA. TRBV21-1 is shown as a pseudogene. CDR3 length equals 17 residues.

The J gene is TRBJ1-5, the V gene TRBV6-5, with D perhaps matching TRBD1 (6 bases). Trimming cost V 5 bases and J 4 bases, with 15 bases left between them. This CDR3 contains 15 residues. Germline V gives CDR1 MNHEY, CDR2 SVGAGI. The CDR3, as DNA: TGTGCCAGCAGTCGCCTAAAGGGGGAAAATCAGCCCCAGCATTTT. This codes for CASSRLKGENQPQHF.

The V call is TRBV18, the J call TRBJ1-6; 8 bases are shared with TRBD1. With V trimmed by 2 bases and J by 6 bases, 6 bases remained unmatched. The germline CDR1 and CDR2 sequences are KGHSH and LQKENI. The CDR3 runs to 16 residues. CDR3 residues: CASSPGTGAINSPLHF. CDR3 nucleotides: TGTGCCAGCTCACCAGGGACAGGCGCGATTAATTCACCCCTCCACTTT.

The V call is TRBV5-1, the J call TRBJ2-7; TRBD2 agrees at 7 bases. The CDR3 has 18 amino acids. The germline V gene encodes CDR1 SGHRS and CDR2 YFSETQ. V shed 0 bases, J shed 0 bases, and the junction held 12 bases outside the gene matches. Here the CDR3 DNA reads TGCGCCAGCAGCTTGGGGGAACCCCAACGCGGGAGCTCCTACGAGCAGTACTTC. Translated, it gives CASSLGEPQRGSSYEQYF.

This sequence joins TRBV30 and TRBJ1-4, with TRBD1 matching 9 bases. This CDR3 contains 15 residues. The germline V gene has CDR1 GTSNPN and CDR2 SVGIG (reference sequence). The V gene end was trimmed by 4 bases and the J gene end by 1 base; junction bases not matched to a gene: 4. The CDR3 is CAWTRQGGTNEKLFF. DNA of the CDR3: TGTGCCTGGACCCGACAGGGGGGAACTAATGAAAAACTGTTTTTT.

The CDR3 is CASSYPNTDANYGYTF. CDR3 sequence (DNA): TGTGCCAGCAGTTACCCGAATACAGATGCTAACTATGGCTACACCTTC. The chain is built from TRBV6-6 and TRBJ1-2; D ambiguous. Trimming left V 2 bases short and J 0 bases short, with 13 bases between. The length of the CDR3 is 16 residues. CDR1 and CDR2 (germline): MNHNY, SVGAGI (reference sequence).

The chain uses TRBV30 and TRBJ1-5; D remains unclear. Deletions cut 3 bases from V and 1 base from J, with 10 bases between. The CDR3 runs 14 residues. CDR1 is GTSNPN, CDR2 SVGIG, per germline (reference sequence). The chain's CDR3 is CAWSETLSNQPQHF. In DNA form, the CDR3 reads TGTGCCTGGAGCGAGACACTGAGCAATCAGCCCCAGCATTTT.

The chain carries TRBV7-2 and TRBJ1-2, with a weak D call TRBD1 (6 bases). Germline CDR1 SGHTA, CDR2 FQGNSA. V was trimmed by 6 bases and J by 4 bases, leaving 15 bases between them. CDR3 length: 14 amino acids. The CDR3 sequence is CASRGIGGAYGYTF. The CDR3 DNA reads as TGTGCCAGCAGGGGGATAGGGGGGGCCTATGGCTACACCTTC.

The chain links TRBV3-1 (or the pseudogene TRBV3-2) to TRBJ2-2; 8 bases line up with TRBD2. J lost 4 bases, V lost 0 bases, and 7 bases had no gene match. Per the germline V gene, CDR1 is LGHDT and CDR2 is YNNKEL (reference sequence). The CDR3 length is 17 residues. CDR3 amino acids: CASSQDLAGPGTGELFF. CDR3 sequence (DNA): TGTGCCAGCAGCCAAGACTTAGCGGGGCCGGGCACCGGGGAGCTGTTTTTT.

The chain carries TRBV6-1 and TRBJ2-1; 12 positions agree with TRBD2. The germline V gene encodes CDR1 MNHNS and CDR2 SASEGT. CDR3 length: 17 residues. J was trimmed by 6 bases and V by 1 base; bases with no gene match: 7. Here the CDR3 DNA reads TGTGCCAGCAGTGAAGGGTCTAGCGGGGGGGCTTTCAATGAGCAGTTCTTC. Translated: CASSEGSSGGAFNEQFF.

The chain is built from TRBV4-1 and TRBJ1-1, with D hard to call. V shed 4 bases and J shed 2 bases, with 11 bases lying between them. CDR1 and CDR2 (germline): MGHRA, YSYEKL. The CDR3 has 14 residues. The DNA of the CDR3 is TGCGCCAGCAGCCGGGTTAGCCGTAACACTGAAGCTTTCTTT. It specifies CASSRVSRNTEAFF.

This chain uses TRBV3-1 (or the pseudogene TRBV3-2) with TRBJ1-4; D perhaps matches TRBD1 (5 bases). Trimming left V 3 bases short and J 8 bases short, with 13 bases between. Germline CDR1 is LGHDT and CDR2 is YNNKEL (reference sequence). CDR3 length: 14 amino acids. CDR3 sequence reads: CASSHGTSGEKLFF. The CDR3 DNA is TGTGCCAGCAGCCATGGGACTTCAGGGGAAAAACTGTTTTTT.

The chain recombines TRBV6-5 with TRBJ2-7; perhaps TRBD2 as D (6 bases). This CDR3 is 14 amino acids long. Germline CDR1 and CDR2: MNHEY and SVGAGI. The V end was cut by 6 bases, the J end by 2 bases, with 14 bases between. As DNA, the CDR3 is TGTGCCAGCAGAGTGGTCGGAGGGGCCTACGAGCAGTACTTC. Translating it yields CASRVVGGAYEQYF.

For this clone: Mismatch with germline at one junction end may stem from a read error. V usage is TRBV3-1 (or the pseudogene TRBV3-2) and J usage is TRBJ2-5, with D possibly matching TRBD1 (5 bases). This CDR3 has 11 amino acids. Germline CDR1 and CDR2: LGHDT and YNNKEL (reference sequence). The CDR3 spells CASSQTQGAHF. The CDR3 DNA follows: TGTGCCAGCAGCCAGACGCAGGGTGCCCACTTC.

A few counts support this clone. The chain combines TRBV19 with TRBJ2-7; D is undetermined. Per germline, CDR1 LNHDA and CDR2 SQIVND (reference sequence). This CDR3 is 14 amino acids long. V was cut by 3 bases and J by 0 bases, with 9 bases left in between. Written as DNA, the CDR3 is TGTGCCAGTAGTATGCGGCAGAACTCCTACGAGCAGTACTTC. This encodes CASSMRQNSYEQYF.

Only one count was recorded for this clone. The chain joins TRBV18 to TRBJ1-2; D unresolved. CDR3 length equals 15 residues. Germline V gives CDR1 KGHSH, CDR2 LQKENI. V dropped 3 bases and J dropped 3 bases, with 14 bases sitting between them. CDR3 bases: TGTGCCAGCTCACCGGGGAGCTCAATCGACTATGGCTACACCTTC. This gives the protein CASSPGSSIDYGYTF. The full variable domain, with the rest looked up from reference TRBV18 and TRBJ1-2, is NAGVMQNPRHLVRRRGQEARLRCSPMKGHSHVYWYRQLPEEGLKFMVYLQKENIIDESGMPKERFSAEFPKEGPSILRIQQVVRGDSAAYFCASSPGSSIDYGYTFGSGTRLTVV.

Worth noting for this clone: The same CDR3 arises from other DNA sequences in this sample as well. The genes are TRBV5-1 and TRBJ1-5; 7 bases map to TRBD1. The V segment lost 4 bases and the J segment 4 bases; nucleotides outside the gene matches: 5. From germline, CDR1 is SGHRS and CDR2 YFSETQ. The CDR3 sequence is 14 residues long. The CDR3 loop reads CASSLGDRNQPQHF. DNA for the CDR3: TGCGCCAGCAGCCTGGGGGACAGAAATCAGCCCCAGCATTTT.

The chain recombines TRBV28 with TRBJ1-5; D unresolved. The CDR3 totals 15 residues. In germline, CDR1 is MDHEN, CDR2 SYDVKM. Between the trimmed V and J ends, which lost 5 bases and 4 bases, there was a span of 15 bases. The CDR3 reads CASSLARRVNQPQHF. In DNA form, the CDR3 reads TGTGCCAGCAGTCTCGCCAGACGGGTTAATCAGCCCCAGCATTTT. Full variable domain (remainder filled in from reference TRBV28 and TRBJ1-5): DVKVTQSSRYLVKRTGEKVFLECVQDMDHENMFWYRQDPGLGLRLIYFSYDVKMKEKGDIPEGYSVSREKKERFSLILESASTNQTSMYLCASSLARRVNQPQHFGDGTRLSIL.